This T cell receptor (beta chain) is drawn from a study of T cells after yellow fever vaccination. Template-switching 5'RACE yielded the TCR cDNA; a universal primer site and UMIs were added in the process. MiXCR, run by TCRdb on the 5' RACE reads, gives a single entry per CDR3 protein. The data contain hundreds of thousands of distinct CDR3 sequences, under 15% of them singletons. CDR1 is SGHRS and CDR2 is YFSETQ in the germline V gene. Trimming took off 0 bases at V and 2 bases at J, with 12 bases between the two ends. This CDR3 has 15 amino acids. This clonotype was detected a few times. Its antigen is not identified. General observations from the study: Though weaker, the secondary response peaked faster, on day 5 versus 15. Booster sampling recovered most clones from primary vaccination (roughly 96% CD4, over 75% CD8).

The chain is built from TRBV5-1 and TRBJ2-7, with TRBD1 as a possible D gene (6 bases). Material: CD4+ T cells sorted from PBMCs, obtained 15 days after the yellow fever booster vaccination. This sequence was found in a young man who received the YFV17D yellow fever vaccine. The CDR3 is CASSLATGLTYEQYF. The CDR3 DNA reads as TGCGCCAGCAGCTTGGCAACAGGGTTAACCTACGAGCAGTACTTC.